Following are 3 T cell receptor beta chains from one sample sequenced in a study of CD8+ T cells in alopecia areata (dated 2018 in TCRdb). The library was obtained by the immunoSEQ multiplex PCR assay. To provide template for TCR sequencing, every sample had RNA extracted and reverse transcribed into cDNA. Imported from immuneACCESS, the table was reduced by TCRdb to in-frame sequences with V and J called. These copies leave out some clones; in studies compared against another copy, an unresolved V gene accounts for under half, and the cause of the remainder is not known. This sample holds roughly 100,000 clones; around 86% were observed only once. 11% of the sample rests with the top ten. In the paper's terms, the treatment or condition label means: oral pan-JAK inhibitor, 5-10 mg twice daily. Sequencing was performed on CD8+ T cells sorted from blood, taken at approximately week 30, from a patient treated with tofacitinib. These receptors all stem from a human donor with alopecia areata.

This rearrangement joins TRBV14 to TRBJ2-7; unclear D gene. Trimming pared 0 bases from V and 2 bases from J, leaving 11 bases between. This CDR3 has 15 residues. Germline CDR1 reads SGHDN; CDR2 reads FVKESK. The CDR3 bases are TGTGCCAGCAGCCAAGAGACCGGGCCTCCCTACGAGCAGTACTTC. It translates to CASSQETGPPYEQYF.

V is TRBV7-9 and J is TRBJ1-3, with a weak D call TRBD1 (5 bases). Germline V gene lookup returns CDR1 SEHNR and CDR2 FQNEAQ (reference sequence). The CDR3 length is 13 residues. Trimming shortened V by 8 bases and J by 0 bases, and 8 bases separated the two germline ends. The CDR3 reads CASGGYSGNTIYF. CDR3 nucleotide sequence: TGTGCCAGCGGGGGTTACTCTGGAAACACCATATATTTT.

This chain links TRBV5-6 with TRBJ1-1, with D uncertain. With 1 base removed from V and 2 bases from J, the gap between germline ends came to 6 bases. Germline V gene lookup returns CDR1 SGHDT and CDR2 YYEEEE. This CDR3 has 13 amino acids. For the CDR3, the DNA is TGTGCCAGCAGCTTGAACAGCAACACTGAAGCTTTCTTT. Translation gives CASSLNSNTEAFF.